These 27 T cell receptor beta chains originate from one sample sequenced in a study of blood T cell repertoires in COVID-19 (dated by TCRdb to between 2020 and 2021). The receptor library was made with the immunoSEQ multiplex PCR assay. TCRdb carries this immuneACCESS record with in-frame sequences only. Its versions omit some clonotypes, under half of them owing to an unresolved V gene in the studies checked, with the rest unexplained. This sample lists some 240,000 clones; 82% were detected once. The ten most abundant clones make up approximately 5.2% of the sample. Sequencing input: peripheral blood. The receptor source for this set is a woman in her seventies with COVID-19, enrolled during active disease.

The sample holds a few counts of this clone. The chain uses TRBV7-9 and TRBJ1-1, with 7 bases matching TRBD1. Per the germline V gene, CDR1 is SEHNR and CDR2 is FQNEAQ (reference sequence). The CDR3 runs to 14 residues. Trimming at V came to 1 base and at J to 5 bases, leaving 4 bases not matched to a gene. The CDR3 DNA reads TGTGCCAGCAGCTTAGTGACAGGGAAGACTGAAGCTTTCTTT. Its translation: CASSLVTGKTEAFF.

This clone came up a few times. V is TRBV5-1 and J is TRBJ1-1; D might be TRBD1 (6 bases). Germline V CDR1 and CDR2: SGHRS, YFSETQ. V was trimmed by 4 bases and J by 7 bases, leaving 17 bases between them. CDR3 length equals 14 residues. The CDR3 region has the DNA TGCGCCAGCAGCGTTGGACAGAGTGGGGGTGAAGCTTTCTTT. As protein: CASSVGQSGGEAFF. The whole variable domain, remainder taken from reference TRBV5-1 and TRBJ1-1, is KAGVTQTPRYLIKTRGQQVTLSCSPISGHRSVSWYQQTPGQGLQFLFEYFSETQRNKGNFPGRFSGRQFSNSRSEMNVSTLELGDSALYLCASSVGQSGGEAFFGQGTRLTVV.

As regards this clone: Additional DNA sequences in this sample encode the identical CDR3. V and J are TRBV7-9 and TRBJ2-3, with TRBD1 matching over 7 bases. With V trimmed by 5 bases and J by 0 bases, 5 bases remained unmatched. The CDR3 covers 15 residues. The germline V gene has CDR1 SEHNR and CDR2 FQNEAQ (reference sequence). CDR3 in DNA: TGTGCCAGCAGCCTGGACAGGCCAAGCACAGATACGCAGTATTTT. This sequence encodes CASSLDRPSTDTQYF.

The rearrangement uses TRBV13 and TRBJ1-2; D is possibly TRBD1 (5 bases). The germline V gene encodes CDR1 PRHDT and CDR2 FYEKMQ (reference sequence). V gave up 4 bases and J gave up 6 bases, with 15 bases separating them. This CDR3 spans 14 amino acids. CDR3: CASSSTRERDGYTF. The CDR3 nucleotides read TGTGCCAGCAGCTCGACCAGGGAAAGAGATGGCTACACCTTC.

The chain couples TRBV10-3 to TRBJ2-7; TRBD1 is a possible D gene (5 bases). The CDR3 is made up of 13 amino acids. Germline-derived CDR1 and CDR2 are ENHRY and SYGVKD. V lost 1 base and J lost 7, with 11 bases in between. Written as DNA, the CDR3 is TGTGCCATCAGTGAGTTTAGGGGTAATGAGCAGTACTTC. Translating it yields CAISEFRGNEQYF.

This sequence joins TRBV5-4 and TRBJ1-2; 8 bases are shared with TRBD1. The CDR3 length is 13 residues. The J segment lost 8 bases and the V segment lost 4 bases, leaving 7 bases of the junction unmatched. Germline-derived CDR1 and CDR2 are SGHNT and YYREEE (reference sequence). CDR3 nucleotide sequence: TGTGCCAGCAGCGTTCAGGGGGCGGGCGGCTACACCTTC. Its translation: CASSVQGAGGYTF.

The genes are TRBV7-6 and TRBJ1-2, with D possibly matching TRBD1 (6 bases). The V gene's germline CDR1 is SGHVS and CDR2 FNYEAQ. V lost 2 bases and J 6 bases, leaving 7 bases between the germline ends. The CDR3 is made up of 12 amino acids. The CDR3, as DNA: TGTGCCAGCAGCTTATCAGGGGATGGCTACACCTTC. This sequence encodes CASSLSGDGYTF.

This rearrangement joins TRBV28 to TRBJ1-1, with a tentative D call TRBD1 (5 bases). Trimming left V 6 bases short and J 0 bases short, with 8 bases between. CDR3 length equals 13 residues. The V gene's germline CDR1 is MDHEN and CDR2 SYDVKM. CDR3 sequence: CASSQGLNTEAFF. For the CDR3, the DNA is TGTGCCAGCAGCCAGGGATTGAACACTGAAGCTTTCTTT.

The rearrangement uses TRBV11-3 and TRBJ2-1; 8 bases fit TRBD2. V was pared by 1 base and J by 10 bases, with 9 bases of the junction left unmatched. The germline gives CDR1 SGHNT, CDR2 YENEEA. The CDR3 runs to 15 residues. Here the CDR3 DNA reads TGTGCCAGCAGCTTAGGGGGGACTAGAACAGGAGAGCAGTTCTTC. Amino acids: CASSLGGTRTGEQFF.

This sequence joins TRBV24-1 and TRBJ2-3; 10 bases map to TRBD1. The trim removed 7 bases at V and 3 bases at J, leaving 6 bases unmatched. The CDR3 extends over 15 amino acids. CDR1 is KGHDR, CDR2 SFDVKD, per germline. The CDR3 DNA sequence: TGTGCCACCAGAAAGACAGGGGGCATAACAGATACGCAGTATTTT. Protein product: CATRKTGGITDTQYF.

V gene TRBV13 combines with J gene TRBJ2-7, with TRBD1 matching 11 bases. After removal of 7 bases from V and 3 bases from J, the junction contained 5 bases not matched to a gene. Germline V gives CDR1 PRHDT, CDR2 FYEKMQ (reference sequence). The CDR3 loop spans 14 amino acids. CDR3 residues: CASTRTGGVYEQYF. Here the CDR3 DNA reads TGTGCCAGCACAAGGACAGGGGGCGTCTACGAGCAGTACTTC.

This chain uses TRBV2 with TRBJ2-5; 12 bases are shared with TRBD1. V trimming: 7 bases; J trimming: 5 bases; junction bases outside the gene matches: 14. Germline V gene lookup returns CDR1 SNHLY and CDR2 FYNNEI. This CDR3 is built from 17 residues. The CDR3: CASTPGTGGSHRETQYF. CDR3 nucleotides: TGTGCCAGCACCCCTGGGACAGGGGGCAGCCACCGGGAGACCCAGTACTTC. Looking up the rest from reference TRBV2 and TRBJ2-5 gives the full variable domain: EPEVTQTPSHQVTQMGQEVILRCVPISNHLYFYWYRQILGQKVEFLVSFYNNEISEKSEIFDDQFSVERPDGSNFTLKIRSTKLEDSAMYFCASTPGTGGSHRETQYFGPGTRLLVL.

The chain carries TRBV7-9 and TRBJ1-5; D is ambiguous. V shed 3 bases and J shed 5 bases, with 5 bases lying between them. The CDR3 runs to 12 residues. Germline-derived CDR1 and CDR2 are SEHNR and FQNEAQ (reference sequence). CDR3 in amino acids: CASSFTDQPQHF. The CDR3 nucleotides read TGTGCCAGCAGCTTTACGGATCAGCCCCAGCATTTT. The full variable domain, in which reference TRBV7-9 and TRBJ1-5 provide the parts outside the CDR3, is DTGVSQNPRHKITKRGQNVTFRCDPISEHNRLYWYRQTLGQGPEFLTYFQNEAQLEKSRLLSDRFSAERPKGSFSTLEIQRTEQGDSAMYLCASSFTDQPQHFGDGTRLSIL.

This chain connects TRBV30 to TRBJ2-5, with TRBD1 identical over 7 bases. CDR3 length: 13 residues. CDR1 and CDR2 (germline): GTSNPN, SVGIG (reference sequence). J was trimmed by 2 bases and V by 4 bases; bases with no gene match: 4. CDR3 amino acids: CAWTTGEQETQYF. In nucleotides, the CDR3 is TGTGCCTGGACAACAGGGGAACAAGAGACCCAGTACTTC.

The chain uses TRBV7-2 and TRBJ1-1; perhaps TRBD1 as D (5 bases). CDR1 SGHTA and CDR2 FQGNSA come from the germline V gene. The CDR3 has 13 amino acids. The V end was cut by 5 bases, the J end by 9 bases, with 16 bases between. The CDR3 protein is CASSPYIDSQAFF. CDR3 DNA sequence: TGTGCCAGCAGCCCTTATATAGACAGTCAAGCTTTCTTT.

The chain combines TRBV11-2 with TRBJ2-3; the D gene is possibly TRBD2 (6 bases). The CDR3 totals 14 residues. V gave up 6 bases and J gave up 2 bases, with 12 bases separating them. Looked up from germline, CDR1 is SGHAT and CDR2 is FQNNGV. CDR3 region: CASRGGRATDTQYF. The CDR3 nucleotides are TGTGCCAGCAGGGGAGGAAGGGCCACAGATACGCAGTATTTT.

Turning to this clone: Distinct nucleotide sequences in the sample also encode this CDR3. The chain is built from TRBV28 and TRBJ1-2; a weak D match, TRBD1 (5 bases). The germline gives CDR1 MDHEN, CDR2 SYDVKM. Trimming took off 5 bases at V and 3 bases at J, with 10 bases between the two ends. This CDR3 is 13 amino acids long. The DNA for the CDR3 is TGTGCCAGCAGTCTTGACAGAGACTATGGCTACACCTTC. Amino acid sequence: CASSLDRDYGYTF.

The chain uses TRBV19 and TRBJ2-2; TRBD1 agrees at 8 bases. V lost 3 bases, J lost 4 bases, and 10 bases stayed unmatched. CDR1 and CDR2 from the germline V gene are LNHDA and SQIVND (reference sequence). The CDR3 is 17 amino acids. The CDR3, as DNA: TGTGCCAGTAGTATTAGCAGGACAGGGCTTGGCACCGGGGAGCTGTTTTTT. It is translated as CASSISRTGLGTGELFF.

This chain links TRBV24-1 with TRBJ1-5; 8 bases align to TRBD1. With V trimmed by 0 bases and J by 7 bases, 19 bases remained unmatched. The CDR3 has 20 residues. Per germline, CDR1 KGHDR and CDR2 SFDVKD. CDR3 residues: CATSDLLVDCPGGAGQPQHF. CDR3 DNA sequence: TGTGCCACCAGTGATTTGCTGGTCGATTGTCCAGGGGGCGCGGGACAGCCCCAGCATTTT.

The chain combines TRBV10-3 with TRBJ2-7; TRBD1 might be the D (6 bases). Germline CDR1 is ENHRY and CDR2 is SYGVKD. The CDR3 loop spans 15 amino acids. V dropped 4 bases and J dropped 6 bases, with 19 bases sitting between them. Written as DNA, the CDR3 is TGTGCCATCAGTGTAGGCCCTACGAGGGGGTTCGAGCAGTACTTC. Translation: CAISVGPTRGFEQYF.

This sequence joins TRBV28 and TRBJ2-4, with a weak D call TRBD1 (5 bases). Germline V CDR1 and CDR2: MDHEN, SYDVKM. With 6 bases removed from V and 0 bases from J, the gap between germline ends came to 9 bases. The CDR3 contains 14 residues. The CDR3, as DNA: TGTGCCAGCAGGCAGGGCGGAGCCAAAAACATTCAGTACTTC. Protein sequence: CASRQGGAKNIQYF. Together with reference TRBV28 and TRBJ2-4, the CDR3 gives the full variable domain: DVKVTQSSRYLVKRTGEKVFLECVQDMDHENMFWYRQDPGLGLRLIYFSYDVKMKEKGDIPEGYSVSREKKERFSLILESASTNQTSMYLCASRQGGAKNIQYFGAGTRLSVL.

The DNA for the CDR3 is TGTGCCAGCTCACCCGATTCGACAGGGTATGGCTACACCTTC. It encodes CASSPDSTGYGYTF. The rearrangement uses TRBV18 and TRBJ1-2, with 7 bases identical to TRBD1. J gave up 5 bases and V 3 bases, and 6 bases lay outside the gene matches. Germline CDR1 reads KGHSH; CDR2 reads LQKENI. The length of the CDR3 is 14 residues.

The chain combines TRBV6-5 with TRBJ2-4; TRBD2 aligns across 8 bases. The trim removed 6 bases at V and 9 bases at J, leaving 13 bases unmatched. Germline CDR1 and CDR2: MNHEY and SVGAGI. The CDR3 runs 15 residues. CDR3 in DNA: TGTGCCAGCAGCTACAGGCATAGCGGGACGGCCATTCAGTACTTC. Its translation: CASSYRHSGTAIQYF.

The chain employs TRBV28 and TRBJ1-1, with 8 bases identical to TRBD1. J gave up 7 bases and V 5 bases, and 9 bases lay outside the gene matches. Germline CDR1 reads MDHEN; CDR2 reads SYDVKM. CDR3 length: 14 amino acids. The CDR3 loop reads CASSQRTGWSEAFF. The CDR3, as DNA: TGTGCCAGCAGTCAAAGGACAGGGTGGAGTGAAGCTTTCTTT.

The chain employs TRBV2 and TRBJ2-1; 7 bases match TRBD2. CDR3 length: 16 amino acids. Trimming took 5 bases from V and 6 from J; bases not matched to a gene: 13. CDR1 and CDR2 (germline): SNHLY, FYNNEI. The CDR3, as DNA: TGTGCCAGCAGTTGGGGAGGGACCCTACAACCCAATGAGCAGTTCTTC. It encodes CASSWGGTLQPNEQFF. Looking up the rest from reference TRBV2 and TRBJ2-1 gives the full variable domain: EPEVTQTPSHQVTQMGQEVILRCVPISNHLYFYWYRQILGQKVEFLVSFYNNEISEKSEIFDDQFSVERPDGSNFTLKIRSTKLEDSAMYFCASSWGGTLQPNEQFFGPGTRLTVL.

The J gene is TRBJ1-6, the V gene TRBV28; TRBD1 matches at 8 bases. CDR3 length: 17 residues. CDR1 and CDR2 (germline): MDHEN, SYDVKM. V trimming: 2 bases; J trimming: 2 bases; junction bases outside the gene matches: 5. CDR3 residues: CASSLPPGQAYNSPLHF. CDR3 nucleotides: TGTGCCAGCAGTTTACCACCGGGACAGGCCTATAATTCACCCCTCCACTTT.

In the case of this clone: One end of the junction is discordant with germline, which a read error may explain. The DNA for the CDR3 is TGTGCCAGCAGCAGAAGAGAACAAGAGGCCCAGTACTTC. Encoded protein: CASSRREQEAQYF. The chain has TRBV27 and TRBJ2-5; D remains ambiguous. The germline V gene has CDR1 MNHEY and CDR2 SMNVEV (reference sequence). There are 13 residues in the CDR3.